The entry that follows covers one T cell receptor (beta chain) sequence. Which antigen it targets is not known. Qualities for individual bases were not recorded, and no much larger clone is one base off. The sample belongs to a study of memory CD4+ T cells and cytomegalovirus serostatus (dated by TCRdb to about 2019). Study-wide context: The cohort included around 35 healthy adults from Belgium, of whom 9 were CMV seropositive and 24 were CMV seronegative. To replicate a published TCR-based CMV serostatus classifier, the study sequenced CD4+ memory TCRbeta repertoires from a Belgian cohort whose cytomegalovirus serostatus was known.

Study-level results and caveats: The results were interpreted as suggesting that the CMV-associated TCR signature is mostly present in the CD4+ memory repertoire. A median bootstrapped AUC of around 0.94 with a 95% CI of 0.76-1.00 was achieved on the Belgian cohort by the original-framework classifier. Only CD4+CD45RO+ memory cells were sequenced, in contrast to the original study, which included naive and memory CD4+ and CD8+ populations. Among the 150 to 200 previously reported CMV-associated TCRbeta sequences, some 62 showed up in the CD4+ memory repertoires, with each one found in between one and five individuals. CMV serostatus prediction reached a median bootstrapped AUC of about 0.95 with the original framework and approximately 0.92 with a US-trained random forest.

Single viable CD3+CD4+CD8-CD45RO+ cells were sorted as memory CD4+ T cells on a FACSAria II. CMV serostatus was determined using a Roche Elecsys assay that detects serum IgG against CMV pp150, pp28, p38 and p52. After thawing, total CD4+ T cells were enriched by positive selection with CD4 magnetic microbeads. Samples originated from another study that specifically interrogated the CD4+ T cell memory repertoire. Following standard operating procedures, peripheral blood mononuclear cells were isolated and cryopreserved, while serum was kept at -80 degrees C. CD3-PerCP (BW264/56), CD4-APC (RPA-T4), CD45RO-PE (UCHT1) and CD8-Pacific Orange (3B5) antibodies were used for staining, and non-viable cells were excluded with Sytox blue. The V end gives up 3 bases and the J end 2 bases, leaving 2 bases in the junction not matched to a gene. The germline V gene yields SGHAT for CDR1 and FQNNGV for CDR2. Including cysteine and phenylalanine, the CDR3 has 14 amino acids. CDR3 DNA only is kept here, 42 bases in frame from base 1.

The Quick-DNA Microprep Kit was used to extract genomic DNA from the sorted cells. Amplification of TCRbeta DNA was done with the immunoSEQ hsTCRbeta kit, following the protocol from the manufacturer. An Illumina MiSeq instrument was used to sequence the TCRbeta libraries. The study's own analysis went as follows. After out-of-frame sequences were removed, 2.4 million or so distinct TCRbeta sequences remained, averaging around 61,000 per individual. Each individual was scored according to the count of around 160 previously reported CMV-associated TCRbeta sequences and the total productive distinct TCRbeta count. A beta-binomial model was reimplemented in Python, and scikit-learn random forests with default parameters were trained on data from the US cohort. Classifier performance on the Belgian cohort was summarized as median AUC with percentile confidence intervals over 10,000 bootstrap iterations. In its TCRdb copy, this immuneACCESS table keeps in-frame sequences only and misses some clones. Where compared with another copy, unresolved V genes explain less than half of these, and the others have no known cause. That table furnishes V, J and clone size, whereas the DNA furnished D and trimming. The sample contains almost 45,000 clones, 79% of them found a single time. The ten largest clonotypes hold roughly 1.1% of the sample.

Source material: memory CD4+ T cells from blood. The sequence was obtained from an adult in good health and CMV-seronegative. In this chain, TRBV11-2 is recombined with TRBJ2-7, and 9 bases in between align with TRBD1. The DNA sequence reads TGTGCCAGCAGCTTCCGGGACAGGGCCTACGAGCAGTACTTC. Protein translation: CASSFRDRAYEQYF.